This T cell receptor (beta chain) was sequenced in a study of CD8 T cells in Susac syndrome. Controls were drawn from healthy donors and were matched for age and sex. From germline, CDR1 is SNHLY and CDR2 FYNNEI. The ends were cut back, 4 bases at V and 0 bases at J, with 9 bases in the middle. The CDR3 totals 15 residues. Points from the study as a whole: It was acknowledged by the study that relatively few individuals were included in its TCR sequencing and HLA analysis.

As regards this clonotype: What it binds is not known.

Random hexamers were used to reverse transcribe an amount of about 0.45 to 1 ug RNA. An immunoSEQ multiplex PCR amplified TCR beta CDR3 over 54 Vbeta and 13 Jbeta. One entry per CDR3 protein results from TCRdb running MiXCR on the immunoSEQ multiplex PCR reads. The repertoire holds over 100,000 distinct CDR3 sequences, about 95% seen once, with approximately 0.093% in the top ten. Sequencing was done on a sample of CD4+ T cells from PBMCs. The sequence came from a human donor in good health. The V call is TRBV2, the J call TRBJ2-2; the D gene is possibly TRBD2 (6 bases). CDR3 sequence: CASSGGVANTGELFF. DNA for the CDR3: TGTGCCAGCAGTGGGGGGGTGGCGAACACCGGGGAGCTGTTTTTT.